The 8 T cell receptor beta chains below come from one sample, sequenced in a study of multiple sclerosis patients with progressive multifocal leukoencephalopathy. Profiled with immunoSEQ multiplex PCR; TCRdb holds only in-frame clones, not every one. The sample has 25,000 to 35,000 clones, roughly 87% seen once. Time point of the sample: time of PML onset. Sequencing used PBMCs, obtained from a patient treated with natalizumab. The source of these receptors is a human donor with progressive multifocal leukoencephalopathy.

This chain joins TRBV5-4 and TRBJ1-4; TRBD1 aligns across 9 bases. V dropped 5 bases and J dropped 4; count of bases not matched to a gene: 9. The CDR3 sequence is 16 residues long. Germline V gene lookup returns CDR1 SGHNT and CDR2 YYREEE (reference sequence). The CDR3 is CASSQKTGGLNEKLFF. CDR3 in DNA: TGTGCCAGCAGTCAAAAGACAGGGGGACTTAATGAAAAACTGTTTTTT.

On this clone: Other DNA sequences in the same sample also yield this CDR3. This chain links TRBV5-1 with TRBJ2-1, with a possible D match to TRBD2 (6 bases). Germline CDR1 SGHRS, CDR2 YFSETQ. The V end lost 0 bases, the J end lost 3 bases, and 10 bases lay between the germline ends. CDR3 length: 15 residues. The CDR3 here is CASSLARSGYNEQFF. DNA of the CDR3: TGCGCCAGCAGCTTGGCCCGTAGCGGCTACAATGAGCAGTTCTTC.

This chain connects TRBV4-3 to TRBJ2-3; the D gene is possibly TRBD2 (7 bases). V dropped 0 bases and J dropped 4 bases, with 14 bases sitting between them. Germline CDR1 and CDR2: LGHNA and YSLEER. The CDR3 extends over 16 amino acids. For the CDR3, the DNA is TGCGCCAGCAGCCAAGATGGGAGGGGGGGAGCAGATACGCAGTATTTT. This gives the protein CASSQDGRGGADTQYF.

The V and J genes are TRBV19 and TRBJ1-4; no firm D call. Germline loops: CDR1 LNHDA, CDR2 SQIVND (reference sequence). The CDR3 sequence is 14 residues long. V was clipped by 5 bases and J by 7 bases, with 14 bases between them. The CDR3 is CASSLAVGGEKLFF. The CDR3, as DNA: TGTGCCAGTAGTCTCGCGGTTGGAGGTGAAAAACTGTTTTTT.

CDR3 sequence reads: CASSVDVTAGGGETQYF. CDR3 in DNA: TGTGCCAGCAGCGTAGATGTTACGGCAGGGGGCGGGGAGACCCAGTACTTC. The chain links TRBV9 to TRBJ2-5; 8 bases match TRBD1. The CDR3 loop spans 17 amino acids. With V trimmed by 0 bases and J by 5 bases, 12 bases remained unmatched. Looked up from germline, CDR1 is SGDLS and CDR2 is YYNGEE.

The V and J genes are TRBV5-4 and TRBJ2-2; D may be TRBD2 (6 bases). V was trimmed by 0 bases and J by 7 bases, leaving 7 bases between them. The CDR3 covers 13 residues. In germline, CDR1 is SGHNT, CDR2 YYREEE (reference sequence). CDR3 sequence reads: CASSLERVGELFF. CDR3 nucleotides: TGTGCCAGCAGCTTGGAGCGGGTCGGGGAGCTGTTTTTT.

Notes on this clone: This specimen includes other DNA sequences encoding the same CDR3. The V call is TRBV15, the J call TRBJ1-4; TRBD1 matches at 7 bases. V shed 1 base and J 5 bases; nucleotides not matched to a gene: 4. CDR1 LNHNV and CDR2 YYDKDF come from the germline V gene (reference sequence). This CDR3 is built from 15 residues. CDR3 nucleotides: TGTGCCACCAGCAGAGCTAACAGGGGAAATGAAAAACTGTTTTTT. Translated: CATSRANRGNEKLFF.

The V call is TRBV29-1, the J call TRBJ1-2, with D possibly TRBD1 on 6 matching bases. Germline assignment: CDR1 SQVTM and CDR2 ANQGSEA. Trimming left V 1 base short and J 5 bases short, with 8 bases between. CDR3 size: 12 residues. The CDR3 sequence: CSVEGTAYGYTF. CDR3 coding DNA: TGCAGCGTTGAAGGGACAGCGTATGGCTACACCTTC. Looking up the rest from reference TRBV29-1 and TRBJ1-2 gives the full variable domain: SAVISQKPSRDICQRGTSLTIQCQVDSQVTMMFWYRQQPGQSLTLIATANQGSEATYESGFVIDKFPISRPNLTFSTLTVSNMSPEDSSIYLCSVEGTAYGYTFGSGTRLTVV.